The source of this T cell receptor (beta chain) is a study of shared clonotypes between healthy human individuals. Sequencing was at deep level. Some clones are missing from TCRdb's copy, which holds only in-frame ones; the method was immunoSEQ multiplex PCR. Of 730,000 or so clones in the sample, about two thirds were seen once. This CDR3 spans 14 amino acids. CDR1 and CDR2 (germline): SGHTA, FQGNSA. The V gene lost 1 base and the J gene lost 2 bases, with 9 bases spanning the gap. Worth noting for this clone: Its matching antigen is unknown.

CD4+ cell separation produced CD45RA+ naive and CD45RA-negative memory subsets. Findings and limits, study-wide: The study found lower generation probabilities in non-shared clonotypes than in those shared by all four donors. Rarefaction indicated that sorted-subset sequencing remained incomplete although depth was large.

The chain joins TRBV7-2 to TRBJ2-7, with D uncertain. Sequenced material: memory CD4+ T cells sorted from blood. Subset specified: CD45RA-negative fraction. The source of this sequence is a woman younger than 45 in good health. CDR3: CASSLDGPAYEQYF. In DNA form, the CDR3 reads TGTGCCAGCAGCTTAGATGGGCCGGCCTACGAGCAGTACTTC. The full variable domain, with the rest looked up from reference TRBV7-2 and TRBJ2-7, is GAGVSQSPSNKVTEKGKDVELRCDPISGHTALYWYRQSLGQGLEFLIYFQGNSAPDKSGLPSDRFSAERTGGSVSTLTIQRTQQEDSAVYLCASSLDGPAYEQYFGPGTRLTVT.